This T cell receptor (beta chain) was sequenced in a study of prognosis after radiotherapy for stage I lung cancer. Study as a whole: Stage I lung tumors that were newly diagnosed and primary were found in roughly 15 patients, while about five patients had oligometastatic NSCLC after surgical resection of the primary tumor. Findings and caveats of the study: Among patients who developed distant metastases, Shannon entropy after stereotactic body radiation therapy was lower. Following stereotactic body radiation therapy, unique TCR clone counts fell, with a median of roughly 10,000 versus 7,000.

V lost 2 bases to trimming and J lost 7 bases; unmatched junction nucleotides: 3. CDR3 length equals 14 residues. The germline gives CDR1 MNHEY, CDR2 SVGAGI. With regard to this clonotype: The antigen is undetermined.

Genomic DNA served as the source from which two-round multiplex PCR generated TCR beta CDR3 amplicons. First-round PCR employed TRBV- and TRBJ-specific primers for each gene. TCRdb reanalysed the multiplex PCR reads using MiXCR and keeps one entry per CDR3 protein. This table has about 32,000 distinct CDR3 sequences, 42% appearing once. A draw of around 6 milliliters of peripheral blood took place at each of two time points. The rearrangement uses TRBV6-5 and TRBJ2-2, with 8 bases identical to TRBD2. Here the sequenced sample was PBMCs, taken before or after stereotactic body radiation therapy (not recorded which). This TCR came from a donor aged 50 or older with non-small cell lung cancer. The CDR3 bases are TGTGCCAGCAGTTACGGACTAGCTAACGGGGAGCTGTTTTTT. Protein sequence: CASSYGLANGELFF.